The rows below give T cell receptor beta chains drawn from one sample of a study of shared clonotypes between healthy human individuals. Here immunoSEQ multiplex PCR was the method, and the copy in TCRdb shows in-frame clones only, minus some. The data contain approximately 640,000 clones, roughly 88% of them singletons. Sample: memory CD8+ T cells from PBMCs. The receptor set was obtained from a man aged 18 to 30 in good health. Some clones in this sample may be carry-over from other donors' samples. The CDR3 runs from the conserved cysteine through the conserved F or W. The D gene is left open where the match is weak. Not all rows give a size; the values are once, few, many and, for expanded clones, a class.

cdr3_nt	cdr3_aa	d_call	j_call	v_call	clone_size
TGTGCCAGCAGCTCAGCGCGACAGGGGGCGAGATACGAGCAGTACTTC	CASSSARQGARYEQYF	TRBD1	TRBJ2-7	TRBV13	-
TGTGCCAGCTCACCAAGTCCTAGCGGGACCTACGAGCAGTACTTC	CASSPSPSGTYEQYF	TRBD2	TRBJ2-7	TRBV18	-
TGTGCCTGGAGTGTACAGGAGGGCGATGGCTACACCTTC	CAWSVQEGDGYTF	-	TRBJ1-2	TRBV30	-
TGTGCCAGCAGCCCGGGGAGTGAACTTGGAAACACCATATATTTT	CASSPGSELGNTIYF	-	TRBJ1-3	TRBV5-6	once
TGTGCCAGCAGCTTTTCAGGGGGCTTGGCCGGGGAGCTGTTTTTT	CASSFSGGLAGELFF	TRBD1	TRBJ2-2	TRBV7-9	-
TGCAGCGTACGGACAGGGGGCTACGAGCAGTACTTC	CSVRTGGYEQYF	TRBD1	TRBJ2-7	TRBV29-1	-
TGTGCCATCGCCCCCGCCCACAGATATCAGCCCCAGCATTTT	CAIAPAHRYQPQHF	-	TRBJ1-5	TRBV19	-
TGTGCCAGCAGTCCCGTACTAGCGGGAGGCGTAGATACGCAGTATTTT	CASSPVLAGGVDTQYF	TRBD2	TRBJ2-3	TRBV27	-
TGTGCCAGCAGGACGGGGAACACCGGGGAGCTGTTTTTT	CASRTGNTGELFF	-	TRBJ2-2	TRBV9	-
TGTGCCAGCAGTTTTTTTGGGACAGGTGGTGAAAAACTGTTTTTT	CASSFFGTGGEKLFF	TRBD1	TRBJ1-4	TRBV27	once
TGTGCCAGCAGTTATGACGGTTTGAACACTGAAGCTTTCTTT	CASSYDGLNTEAFF	-	TRBJ1-1	TRBV6-5	few
TGTGCCAGCAGTTTAATTGGGGATTACTATGGCTACACCTTC	CASSLIGDYYGYTF	-	TRBJ1-2	TRBV27	-
TGCAGCGTTGAATGGCGGGAGAGCTACGAGCAGTACTTC	CSVEWRESYEQYF	TRBD2	TRBJ2-7	TRBV29-1	-
TGTGCCAGTAGGCCTTACAGGGGCAATCAGCCCCAGCATTTT	CASRPYRGNQPQHF	-	TRBJ1-5	TRBV19	-
TGCGCCAGCAGCTTAGGACGGGAAGCTTTCTTT	CASSLGREAFF	-	TRBJ1-1	TRBV5-1	few
TGTGCCAGCAGTTTATGGACAACTCGGGGACAGGGAAATAACTATGGCTACACCTTC	CASSLWTTRGQGNNYGYTF	TRBD1	TRBJ1-2	TRBV28	-
TGTGCCAGCAGTATTTGGGACAGGTCCCACTATGGCTACACCTTC	CASSIWDRSHYGYTF	TRBD1	TRBJ1-2	TRBV28	-
TGTGCCAGCAGTAGCAGGGGAGGTGAGCAGTTCTTC	CASSSRGGEQFF	-	TRBJ2-1	TRBV28	-
TGTGCCAGCAGCCAATGGCCGAACACTGAAGCTTTCTTT	CASSQWPNTEAFF	-	TRBJ1-1	TRBV14	-
TGTGCCAGCACCCCCGGGAAAGTGAATGAGCAGTTCTTC	CASTPGKVNEQFF	-	TRBJ2-1	TRBV28	-
TGTGCCAGCAGCCCTGGACGGCCCGTTGGGTCCCTTCTTCACTATGGCTACACCTTC	CASSPGRPVGSLLHYGYTF	-	TRBJ1-2	TRBV7-9	-
TGTGCCAGCAGCCAGGGACGGACGATATCCTACAATGAGCAGTTCTTC	CASSQGRTISYNEQFF	-	TRBJ2-1	TRBV5-6	-
TGTGCCAGCAGCCCCCCCGGATGGGGCCAAGAGACCCAGTACTTC	CASSPPGWGQETQYF	-	TRBJ2-5	TRBV7-9	-
TGTGCCAGCAGCCACGGCGGGCCTGAAGCTTTCTTT	CASSHGGPEAFF	-	TRBJ1-1	TRBV16	-
TGTGCCAGCAGTTACGCCGGACAGCTCTACGAGCAGTACTTC	CASSYAGQLYEQYF	-	TRBJ2-7	TRBV6-6	once
TGTGCCAGCAGCCAGCACCCCAGCTCACAAAGTCGGGCCAACGTCCTGACTTTC	CASSQHPSSQSRANVLTF	-	TRBJ2-6	TRBV7-4	-
TGTGCCAGCAGCCCAGGGGGCGCAACGGGCTACACCTTC	CASSPGGATGYTF	TRBD1	TRBJ1-2	TRBV27	-
TGTGCCAGCAGTAAAGTCGACACGTACATAGAGACCCAGTACTTC	CASSKVDTYIETQYF	-	TRBJ2-5	TRBV27	-
TGTGCCAGCAGTTCGACAGGGTTGGTAAACATTCAGTACTTC	CASSSTGLVNIQYF	TRBD1	TRBJ2-4	TRBV27	-
TGTGCCAGCAGCTTAATGCCCCAGGGAGCGGGAGAGTACACCGGGGAGCTGTTTTTT	CASSLMPQGAGEYTGELFF	TRBD2	TRBJ2-2	TRBV7-3	-
TGTGCCAGCAGCTTAGGCAGGGGAGGAAACATTCAGTACTTC	CASSLGRGGNIQYF	-	TRBJ2-4	TRBV11-2	once
TGTGCCAGCAGCTTAGCCCCGCGGGACAGGGCCAATTATGGCTACACCTTC	CASSLAPRDRANYGYTF	TRBD1	TRBJ1-2	TRBV7-9	-
TGTGCCAGCAGTTTAATGGCAGGGGGGGTCGGGGAGCTGTTTTTT	CASSLMAGGVGELFF	-	TRBJ2-2	TRBV27	-
TGCAGCGTTGTAGGGACAGGGGCCTACAATGAGCAGTTCTTC	CSVVGTGAYNEQFF	TRBD1	TRBJ2-1	TRBV29-1	-
TGTGCCAGCAGTGAAAGCGGGAGATCCGAGCAGTACTTC	CASSESGRSEQYF	TRBD2	TRBJ2-7	TRBV25-1	-
TGTGCCAGCAGCCCTATCCGGGGGGCGGGCGAGCAGTACTTC	CASSPIRGAGEQYF	-	TRBJ2-7	TRBV14	-
TGTGCCAGCAGCCATATTAAAGTCACCGGGTATTTT	CASSHIKVTGYF	-	TRBJ1-3	TRBV2	-
TGTGCCAGCAGCCCCCCGGAGGGCGTAAGCACTGAAGCTTTCTTT	CASSPPEGVSTEAFF	-	TRBJ1-1	TRBV28	-
TGCGCCAGCAGCGGAGGGGAGGGGGCCAACGTCCTGACTTTC	CASSGGEGANVLTF	-	TRBJ2-6	TRBV5-1	-
TGTGCCAGCAGCCCGGAGGCCGGCCTGCCTGGCTATGGCTACACCTTC	CASSPEAGLPGYGYTF	-	TRBJ1-2	TRBV7-9	once
TGCGCCAGCAGCCAAAACCAAGGACAGGGGGCTTACGAGCAGTACTTC	CASSQNQGQGAYEQYF	TRBD1	TRBJ2-7	TRBV4-1	-
TGTGCCAGCAGCAGGGGCGGGTTCACCGGGGAGCTGTTTTTT	CASSRGGFTGELFF	-	TRBJ2-2	TRBV28	-
TGTGCCAGCAGTTTGACTAGTCACTACAATGAGCAGTTCTTC	CASSLTSHYNEQFF	-	TRBJ2-1	TRBV28	once
TGTGCCAGCGAGGACAGGGGCAATCAGCCCCAGCATTTT	CASEDRGNQPQHF	TRBD1	TRBJ1-5	TRBV6-8	many
TGTGCCAGCACCATGGGACGTGAAGCTTTCTTT	CASTMGREAFF	-	TRBJ1-1	TRBV6-6	once
TGTGCCAGCAGTTTCCCGGGAGGGTGGGAGCCCCAGCATTTT	CASSFPGGWEPQHF	-	TRBJ1-5	TRBV28	-
TGTGCCACCAGACAGGGTGGAGGCATCACTGAAGCTTTCTTT	CATRQGGGITEAFF	TRBD1	TRBJ1-1	TRBV27	few
TGTGCCAGCAGTGTGCAGGGGGCTAAAGAGACCCAGTACTTC	CASSVQGAKETQYF	TRBD1	TRBJ2-5	TRBV2	-